The clone carrying this T cell receptor (beta chain) was observed a handful of times. CDR3 size: 15 residues. Germline V gene lookup returns CDR1 SGHRS and CDR2 YFSETQ. The V and J ends lost 0 bases and 1 base respectively, with 7 bases between them. Autoimmune disease history or systemic immunosuppression barred patients. These data are taken from a study of OX40 agonist ivuxolimab in advanced cancers. Study background: The patients' treatment was ivuxolimab, an agonistic anti-OX40 (CD134) antibody. Partial responses were seen in three patients, one with hepatocellular carcinoma and two with cutaneous melanoma. Of mixed ages from about 20 to 85 and averaging about 60 years, the group was approximately 84% male.

Sequencing used immunoSEQ multiplex PCR; TCRdb keeps in-frame clones, though not all of them. The profile shows approximately 84,000 clones, around nine tenths of them singletons. The chain uses TRBV5-1 and TRBJ2-2; D call uncertain. Here the sequenced sample was CD4+ or CD8+ T cells sorted from blood, taken in a trial of the OX40 agonist ivuxolimab. This receptor was identified in an adult with an advanced solid tumor such as melanoma, head and neck, liver or kidney cancer. The chain's CDR3 is CASSLGHRNTGELFF. The CDR3 region has the DNA TGCGCCAGCAGCTTGGGCCATCGGAACACCGGGGAGCTGTTTTTT.